The T cell receptor (beta chain) under discussion was sequenced for a study of memory B cells and T cells in multiple sclerosis. Study-level results: Shared clonotype counts depended on differing compartment clone-set sizes and were normalized.

This CDR3 contains 14 residues. The J segment lost 2 bases and the V segment lost 6 bases, leaving 7 bases of the junction unmatched. Germline assignment: CDR1 MNHNS and CDR2 SASEGT. CFSE-dim autoproliferating and CFSE-high non-proliferating T cells from unstimulated culture were sequenced separately. Pooled replicate wells came from around 50 million CFSE-labeled PBMCs cultured less than nine days without stimulus. The PBMCs received roughly 0.5 uM CFSE and serum-free culture with no added stimuli. Some clones are missing from TCRdb's copy, which holds only in-frame ones; the method was immunoSEQ multiplex PCR. Among approximately 32,000 clones listed, 86% were seen once. Of note for this clone: Its antigen is unidentified.

This chain links TRBV6-1 with TRBJ2-7; 7 bases are a match to TRBD2. Sequences were obtained from PBMCs from blood kept in culture. The receptor was isolated from a human donor with multiple sclerosis. The CDR3 is CASSPGGTTYEQYF. DNA for the CDR3: TGTGCCAGCAGCCCCGGGGGGACGACCTACGAGCAGTACTTC.